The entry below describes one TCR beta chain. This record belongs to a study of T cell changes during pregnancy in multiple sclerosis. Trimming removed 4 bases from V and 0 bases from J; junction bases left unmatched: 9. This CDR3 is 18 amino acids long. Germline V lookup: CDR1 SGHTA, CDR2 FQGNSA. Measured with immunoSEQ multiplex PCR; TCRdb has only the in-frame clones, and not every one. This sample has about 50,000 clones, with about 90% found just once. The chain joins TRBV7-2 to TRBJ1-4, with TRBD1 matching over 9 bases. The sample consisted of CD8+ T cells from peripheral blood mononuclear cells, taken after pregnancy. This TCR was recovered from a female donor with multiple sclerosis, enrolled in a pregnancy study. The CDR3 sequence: CASSSSGQGLTTNEKLFF. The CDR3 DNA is TGTGCCAGCAGCTCTTCGGGACAGGGCTTAACAACTAATGAAAAACTGTTTTTT.